Below are 18 T cell receptor beta chains sequenced from a single sample in a study of blood T cell repertoires in COVID-19 (dated by TCRdb to 2019 to 2021). Library method: the immunoSEQ multiplex PCR assay. Not all clones reach the TCRdb copy of this immuneACCESS table, which keeps in-frame sequences only. Checked studies attribute under half of the gap to unresolved V genes and leave the rest unexplained. Recorded for this sample are 180,000 or so clones; 70% to 90% of them occurred a single time. About 0.8% of the sample goes to the ten largest clones. Material: PBMCs or T cells enriched from blood (not recorded which). The source of these receptors is a woman between 18 and 29 years old who had recovered from COVID-19.

V usage is TRBV2 and J usage is TRBJ1-1, with D possibly TRBD1 on 6 matching bases. The V end was cut by 4 bases, the J end by 7 bases, with 13 bases between. Per germline, CDR1 SNHLY and CDR2 FYNNEI. This CDR3 spans 13 amino acids. The CDR3 DNA is TGTGCCAGCAGTGTTGGACAGTGGCTTGAAGCTTTCTTT. Translating it yields CASSVGQWLEAFF.

J is TRBJ2-7 and V is TRBV27; D might be TRBD1 (6 bases). This CDR3 has 14 amino acids. CDR1 is MNHEY, CDR2 SMNVEV, per germline (reference sequence). The V end lost 3 bases, the J end lost 2 bases, and 11 bases lay between the germline ends. This chain's CDR3 is CASSLHRDAYEQYF. In DNA form, the CDR3 reads TGTGCCAGCAGTTTGCACAGGGATGCCTACGAGCAGTACTTC.

This chain uses TRBV7-9 with TRBJ2-3, with a possible D match to TRBD2 (5 bases). Germline loops: CDR1 SEHNR, CDR2 FQNEAQ (reference sequence). Trimming left V 5 bases short and J 1 base short, with 13 bases between. The CDR3 loop spans 15 amino acids. In DNA, the CDR3 is TGTGCCAGCAGCCCAGTGGGTAGCGGCACAGATACGCAGTATTTT. Amino acid sequence: CASSPVGSGTDTQYF. The full variable domain, in which reference TRBV7-9 and TRBJ2-3 provide the parts outside the CDR3, is DTGVSQNPRHKITKRGQNVTFRCDPISEHNRLYWYRQTLGQGPEFLTYFQNEAQLEKSRLLSDRFSAERPKGSFSTLEIQRTEQGDSAMYLCASSPVGSGTDTQYFGPGTRLTVL.

This chain joins TRBV9 and TRBJ2-1; D is perhaps TRBD1 (5 bases). The V end was cut by 0 bases, the J end by 0 bases, with 7 bases between. Germline CDR1 is SGDLS and CDR2 is YYNGEE. This CDR3 region has 15 residues. CDR3 sequence (DNA): TGTGCCAGCAGCGTAGACAGGAACTCCTACAATGAGCAGTTCTTC. This gives the protein CASSVDRNSYNEQFF.

The chain combines TRBV6-5 with TRBJ1-3, with D possibly being TRBD1 (6 bases). This CDR3 is 15 amino acids long. Germline V gene lookup returns CDR1 MNHEY and CDR2 SVGAGI. Trimming removed 6 bases from V and 2 bases from J, with 14 bases in between. The CDR3 protein is CASRTTGMTGNTIYF. The DNA for the CDR3 is TGTGCCAGCAGGACCACAGGGATGACTGGAAACACCATATATTTT.

This clone is a singleton in its sample. This chain uses TRBV5-4 with TRBJ2-3, with TRBD2 matching 7 bases. From germline, CDR1 is SGHNT and CDR2 YYREEE (reference sequence). The CDR3 length is 13 residues. J was trimmed by 4 bases and V by 4 bases; bases with no gene match: 3. The CDR3 nucleotides read TGTGCCAGCAGCCCTACTAGCGCAGATACGCAGTATTTT. This sequence encodes CASSPTSADTQYF.

The rearrangement joins TRBV27 to TRBJ1-2, with TRBD1 matching over 10 bases. This CDR3 is 17 amino acids long. Germline assignment: CDR1 MNHEY and CDR2 SMNVEV (reference sequence). The ends lost 5 bases at V and 1 base at J; junction bases unmatched: 10. This CDR3 reads CASSRDRGPLLNYGYTF. CDR3 nucleotides: TGTGCCAGCAGTCGAGACAGGGGGCCTCTCCTTAACTATGGCTACACCTTC.

The chain recombines TRBV10-3 with TRBJ1-6; 9 bases are a match to TRBD1. Looked up from germline, CDR1 is ENHRY and CDR2 is SYGVKD. The CDR3 consists of 14 residues. V shed 10 bases and J 7 bases; nucleotides not matched to a gene: 8. CDR3 in amino acids: CATRGQGGNSPLHF. The CDR3 DNA reads as TGTGCCACCCGGGGACAGGGAGGAAATTCACCCCTCCACTTT.

The gene calls are TRBV7-2 and TRBJ2-5; 10 bases align to TRBD2. The CDR3 runs to 16 residues. V was pared by 10 bases and J by 1 base, with 12 bases of the junction left unmatched. Germline V CDR1 and CDR2: SGHTA, FQGNSA. The CDR3 DNA is TGTGCCACCCGACCCCCGGGACTAGCGAGCCAAGAGACCCAGTACTTC. It is translated as CATRPPGLASQETQYF.

The CDR3 loop is CASSARGQPYEQYF. DNA for the CDR3: TGTGCCAGCAGCGCAAGAGGACAGCCCTACGAGCAGTACTTC. The chain has TRBV9 and TRBJ2-7, with D possibly being TRBD1 (6 bases). Trimming took off 3 bases at V and 2 bases at J, with 12 bases between the two ends. The CDR3 spans 14 residues. CDR1 SGDLS and CDR2 YYNGEE come from the germline V gene.

This clone has only a few counts. V gene TRBV15 combines with J gene TRBJ1-1; 9 nucleotides agree with TRBD1. This CDR3 region has 15 residues. Germline CDR1 is LNHNV and CDR2 is YYDKDF (reference sequence). The J segment lost 4 bases and the V segment lost 6 bases, leaving 9 bases of the junction unmatched. CDR3 amino acids: CATRWDREESTEAFF. The DNA for the CDR3 is TGTGCCACCAGGTGGGACAGGGAGGAGAGCACTGAAGCTTTCTTT. Full variable domain (rest looked up from reference TRBV15 and TRBJ1-1): DAMVIQNPRYQVTQFGKPVTLSCSQTLNHNVMYWYQQKSSQAPKLLFHYYDKDFNNEADTPDNFQSRRPNTSFCFLDIRSPGLGDTAMYLCATRWDREESTEAFFGQGTRLTVV.

CDR3 sequence (DNA): TGTGCCAGCAGCTTCGAGAACCGAGGCACAGATACGCAGTATTTT. Protein sequence: CASSFENRGTDTQYF. This chain uses TRBV11-2 with TRBJ2-3, with D unclear. Per the germline V gene, CDR1 is SGHAT and CDR2 is FQNNGV. With 3 bases removed from V and 1 base from J, the gap between germline ends came to 11 bases. The CDR3 extends over 15 amino acids.

This chain links TRBV6-5 with TRBJ1-4; 7 nucleotides align to TRBD1. Trimming removed 6 bases from V and 8 bases from J; junction bases left unmatched: 9. The CDR3 covers 14 residues. The germline V gene has CDR1 MNHEY and CDR2 SVGAGI. This chain's CDR3 is CASRDPGGDEKLFF. Written as DNA, the CDR3 is TGTGCCAGCAGGGATCCAGGGGGAGACGAAAAACTGTTTTTT.

The chain is built from TRBV6-2 or TRBV6-3 and TRBJ2-1; D might be TRBD1 (5 bases). Per the germline V gene, CDR1 is MNHEY and CDR2 is SVGEGT. The ends were cut back, 5 bases at V and 0 bases at J, with 26 bases in the middle. This CDR3 spans 20 amino acids. The CDR3 protein is CASSTRLIGVVGSSYNEQFF. CDR3 bases: TGTGCCAGCAGTACGAGATTGATAGGGGTTGTGGGTAGCTCCTACAATGAGCAGTTCTTC.

This clone was recorded once. V usage is TRBV28 and J usage is TRBJ2-1; 8 nucleotides match TRBD2. The junction had 12 bases not matched to a gene; V was cut back by 7 bases and J by 10 bases. This CDR3 region has 14 residues. CDR1 and CDR2 (germline): MDHEN, SYDVKM. The CDR3 bases are TGTGCCAGCACCGCCGGACTAGCAGCCCAGGAGCAGTTCTTC. It specifies CASTAGLAAQEQFF.

The chain recombines TRBV4-1 with TRBJ2-1, with TRBD2 matching over 13 bases. The CDR3 runs 16 residues. With 3 bases clipped from V and 7 bases from J, the junction kept 6 bases outside the gene matches. Germline-derived CDR1 and CDR2 are MGHRA and YSYEKL. CDR3 DNA: TGCGCCAGCAGCCAGGGTCCGGGACTAGCGGGAAATGAGCAGTTCTTC. Its protein is CASSQGPGLAGNEQFF.

This sequence joins TRBV7-9 and TRBJ2-1; 10 nucleotides match TRBD1. The CDR3 loop spans 17 amino acids. Germline V lookup: CDR1 SEHNR, CDR2 FQNEAQ (reference sequence). V was clipped by 4 bases and J by 10 bases; unmatched bases: 16. The CDR3 sequence: CASSSATPGQGIAEQFF. The CDR3 DNA reads as TGTGCCAGCAGCTCAGCGACTCCGGGACAGGGGATCGCGGAGCAGTTCTTC.

Only a few counts were recorded for this clone. The chain joins TRBV7-9 to TRBJ1-1; D call uncertain. Per the germline V gene, CDR1 is SEHNR and CDR2 is FQNEAQ (reference sequence). CDR3 size: 12 residues. V lost 6 bases and J 0 bases, leaving 5 bases between the germline ends. The CDR3 here is CASRLLNTEAFF. The CDR3 coding sequence is TGTGCCAGCAGACTGCTGAACACTGAAGCTTTCTTT.